Below, 28 T cell receptor beta chains from the same sample are listed, as sequenced in a study of molecular identifiers for immune sequencing clone quantification. TCRdb redid the calling of the PCR reads with MiXCR, one entry per CDR3 protein. The repertoire has about 320,000 distinct CDR3 sequences, about a fifth of them found once; the top ten carry 0.81%. The sequencing sample was made of naive CD8+ T cells from blood, with Jurkat cell RNA spiked in. As for subset: FACS-sorted CD8+CD4-CCR7+CD45RA+ naive T cells. Receptor source: a human donor in good health. Some libraries in this study had Jurkat cell RNA spiked in.

This clonotype has just one count. CDR3 region: CSVEEDRAGYGYTF. CDR3 DNA: TGCAGCGTTGAAGAGGACCGGGCAGGCTATGGCTACACCTTC. The chain carries TRBV29-1 and TRBJ1-2; D is uncertain. Trimming cost V 0 bases and J 4 bases, with 12 bases left between them. The CDR3 totals 14 residues. Looked up from germline, CDR1 is SQVTM and CDR2 is ANQGSEA.

This clonotype was recorded at least ten times. The rearrangement joins TRBV7-9 to TRBJ1-2, with 7 bases aligning to TRBD1. The ends lost 4 bases at V and 1 base at J; junction bases unmatched: 9. This CDR3 is 16 amino acids long. Germline V gene lookup returns CDR1 SEHNR and CDR2 FQNEAQ (reference sequence). The chain's CDR3 is CASSSNYRGDNYGYTF. The CDR3 nucleotides read TGTGCCAGCAGCTCAAACTACAGGGGCGATAACTATGGCTACACCTTC.

Worth noting for this clonotype: With a much larger clone just one base away, this may be a read error. The CDR3 reads CASSQARTASYEQYF. The CDR3 DNA reads TGCGCCAGCAGCCAAGCCCGGACAGCTTCCTACGAGCAGTACTTC. V is TRBV4-3 and J is TRBJ2-7; D might be TRBD1 (6 bases). Germline V gives CDR1 LGHNA, CDR2 YSLEER. V lost 1 base and J 1 base, leaving 11 bases between the germline ends. The CDR3 is 15 residues long.

This clonotype occurred a few times. The V gene is TRBV4-3, the J gene TRBJ1-1; 7 bases match TRBD1. With V trimmed by 0 bases and J by 4 bases, 11 bases remained unmatched. Looked up from germline, CDR1 is LGHNA and CDR2 is YSLEER. CDR3 length: 17 amino acids. CDR3 region: CASSQDVTGVIGTEAFF. As DNA, the CDR3 is TGCGCCAGCAGCCAAGATGTAACAGGGGTTATCGGCACTGAAGCTTTCTTT.

In its sample, this clonotype was seen many times. The chain uses TRBV5-5 and TRBJ1-1; 8 nucleotides match TRBD1. CDR1 is SGHKS and CDR2 is YYEKEE in the germline V gene (reference sequence). Trimming cost V 0 bases and J 4 bases; bases outside gene matches: 5. The CDR3 loop spans 15 amino acids. CDR3 in DNA: TGTGCCAGCAGCTTGGAGGCAGGGGGCTTCACTGAAGCTTTCTTT. Translating gives CASSLEAGGFTEAFF.

This clonotype was detected ten times or more. The chain is built from TRBV6-2 or TRBV6-3 and TRBJ1-5, with 11 bases fitting TRBD1. V lost 2 bases, J lost 1 base, and 10 bases stayed unmatched. This CDR3 has 19 amino acids. Germline CDR1 and CDR2: MNHEY and SVGEGT. CDR3 sequence: CASSYTRDRGSTSNQPQHF. The CDR3 DNA is TGTGCCAGCAGTTACACCCGGGACAGGGGGTCAACAAGCAATCAGCCCCAGCATTTT.

This clonotype has ten or more counts. CDR3 nucleotides: TGCAGCGTTCCAACGGACAACGCGAACACCGGGGAGCTGTTTTTT. It translates to CSVPTDNANTGELFF. The gene calls are TRBV29-1 and TRBJ2-2; tentative D call: TRBD1 (5 bases). Germline loops: CDR1 SQVTM, CDR2 ANQGSEA. This CDR3 has 15 residues. V lost 5 bases and J 0 bases, leaving 13 bases between the germline ends.

The rearrangement joins TRBV10-3 to TRBJ1-1; no definite D call. The CDR3 has 18 amino acids. Trimming took 0 bases from V and 0 from J, leaving 17 bases between them. Germline CDR1 and CDR2: ENHRY and SYGVKD. In DNA form, the CDR3 reads TGTGCCATCAGTGAGTCACCAGCATCAGAAGGAATGAACACTGAAGCTTTCTTT. Protein sequence: CAISESPASEGMNTEAFF.

This clonotype was seen at least ten times. V usage is TRBV27 and J usage is TRBJ1-1; perhaps TRBD1 as D (6 bases). Germline V lookup: CDR1 MNHEY, CDR2 SMNVEV (reference sequence). Trimming cost V 0 bases and J 7 bases, with 18 bases left between them. The CDR3 totals 16 residues. The DNA of the CDR3 is TGTGCCAGCAGTTTATCTGCTTCTTGGGGGCGGATTGAAGCTTTCTTT. This sequence encodes CASSLSASWGRIEAFF.

As regards this clonotype: At one end, the junction sequence differs from germline, possibly due to a read error. This sequence joins TRBV6-6 and TRBJ1-1; no reliable D call. This CDR3 region has 19 residues. Germline assignment: CDR1 MNHNY and CDR2 SVGAGI (reference sequence). Here the CDR3 reads CASSDSTYTLLGTNTEASF. CDR3 nucleotides: TGTGCCAGCAGTGATTCCACCTATACCCTCTTGGGCACGAACACAGAAGCTTCCTTT.

This clonotype was found a few times. The chain carries TRBV4-3 and TRBJ2-7; 7 bases match TRBD2. The CDR3 runs 16 residues. The V and J ends lost 1 base and 0 bases, in that order; junction bases with no gene match: 6. The germline V gene encodes CDR1 LGHNA and CDR2 YSLEER. CDR3 residues: CASSQGGRGSSYEQYF. The DNA for the CDR3 is TGCGCCAGCAGCCAAGGAGGGCGGGGGAGCTCCTACGAGCAGTACTTC.

This clonotype has ten or more counts. The chain uses TRBV7-9 and TRBJ2-7, with 9 positions matching TRBD1. The CDR3 covers 14 residues. J lost 4 bases, V lost 5 bases, and 6 bases had no gene match. Germline V CDR1 and CDR2: SEHNR, FQNEAQ (reference sequence). The CDR3, as DNA: TGTGCCAGCAGCGACCGGGACAGGGCTTACGAGCAGTACTTC. This encodes CASSDRDRAYEQYF. Full variable domain (outside the CDR3, taken from reference TRBV7-9 and TRBJ2-7): DTGVSQNPRHKITKRGQNVTFRCDPISEHNRLYWYRQTLGQGPEFLTYFQNEAQLEKSRLLSDRFSAERPKGSFSTLEIQRTEQGDSAMYLCASSDRDRAYEQYFGPGTRLTVT.

This clonotype was counted at least ten times. The chain carries TRBV30 and TRBJ2-3; TRBD2 matches at 8 bases. Per the germline V gene, CDR1 is GTSNPN and CDR2 is SVGIG (reference sequence). CDR3 size: 15 residues. With 0 bases clipped from V and 4 bases from J, the junction kept 6 bases outside the gene matches. The CDR3 DNA follows: TGTGCCTGGAGTGTAACGGGGGGGCATGCAGATACGCAGTATTTT. Amino acid sequence: CAWSVTGGHADTQYF.

At least ten counts were recorded for this clonotype. The chain has TRBV2 and TRBJ2-7; 7 positions agree with TRBD1. Germline CDR1 and CDR2: SNHLY and FYNNEI. The CDR3 totals 16 residues. V lost 3 bases to trimming and J lost 2 bases; unmatched junction nucleotides: 10. CDR3 nucleotide sequence: TGTGCCAGCAGTGATTTGTACGGGACAGCCACCTACGAGCAGTACTTC. Translating gives CASSDLYGTATYEQYF.

This clonotype was counted at least ten times. V and J are TRBV5-5 and TRBJ2-3; no clear D gene. The CDR3 totals 16 residues. V was pared by 4 bases and J by 0 bases, with 15 bases between. The germline CDR1 and CDR2 sequences are SGHKS and YYEKEE (reference sequence). The CDR3 region is CASSARVYPSTDTQYF. In nucleotides, the CDR3 is TGTGCCAGCAGCGCCCGGGTATACCCTAGCACAGATACGCAGTATTTT.

This clonotype was found a few times. The chain employs TRBV11-3 and TRBJ2-3; 8 bases are shared with TRBD1. This CDR3 region has 12 residues. Germline assignment: CDR1 SGHNT and CDR2 YENEEA. The V gene end was trimmed by 1 base and the J gene end by 11 bases; junction bases not matched to a gene: 2. In nucleotides, the CDR3 is TGTGCCAGCAGCTTAGGAGGGACAGGGCAGTATTTT. Its translation is CASSLGGTGQYF.

The table lists this clonotype with many counts. The chain couples TRBV13 to TRBJ2-1; 11 nucleotides match TRBD2. The CDR3 extends over 15 amino acids. With 5 bases clipped from V and 8 bases from J, the junction kept 8 bases outside the gene matches. Germline V gene lookup returns CDR1 PRHDT and CDR2 FYEKMQ (reference sequence). As DNA, the CDR3 is TGTGCCAGCAGCCCGAGGACTAGCGGGTTGTATGAGCAGTTCTTC. Its translation: CASSPRTSGLYEQFF.

This clonotype was recorded at least ten times. The V and J genes are TRBV7-9 and TRBJ2-2, with D possibly TRBD1 on 6 matching bases. Germline CDR1 is SEHNR and CDR2 is FQNEAQ (reference sequence). The CDR3 is made up of 12 amino acids. The ends were cut back, 6 bases at V and 6 bases at J, with 8 bases in the middle. The CDR3 loop reads CASRAGAGELFF. The DNA for the CDR3 is TGTGCCAGCAGGGCAGGGGCCGGGGAGCTGTTTTTT.

The chain couples TRBV28 to TRBJ2-7, with D perhaps being TRBD1 or TRBD2 (7 bases each). Trimming took 5 bases from V and 6 from J, leaving 14 bases between them. Germline V lookup: CDR1 MDHEN, CDR2 SYDVKM. This CDR3 comprises 13 residues. CDR3 loop: CASSTPGGGEQYF. The CDR3 nucleotides are TGTGCCAGCAGTACCCCAGGGGGGGGCGAGCAGTACTTC.

The chain links TRBV6-2 or TRBV6-3 to TRBJ2-5; 14 positions match TRBD2. The CDR3 is 16 residues long. CDR1 and CDR2 from the germline V gene are MNHEY and SVGEGT. With 4 bases clipped from V and 4 bases from J, the junction kept 5 bases outside the gene matches. The CDR3, as DNA: TGTGCCAGCAGTTCGGGACTAGCGGGAGTCCGAGAGACCCAGTACTTC. Amino acid sequence: CASSSGLAGVRETQYF.

Many counts were recorded for this clonotype. V gene TRBV29-1 combines with J gene TRBJ2-7, with 7 bases that match TRBD1. Per germline, CDR1 SQVTM and CDR2 ANQGSEA. The trim removed 4 bases at V and 1 base at J, leaving 1 base unmatched. The CDR3 is 12 amino acids. This CDR3 is CSVGTGSYEQYF. The CDR3 nucleotides are TGCAGCGTTGGGACAGGATCCTACGAGCAGTACTTC.

This clonotype turned up a few times. The chain carries TRBV4-3 and TRBJ2-1; D is uncertain. The V end lost 0 bases, the J end lost 2 bases, and 5 bases lay between the germline ends. CDR1 is LGHNA and CDR2 is YSLEER in the germline V gene. The CDR3 consists of 14 residues. The DNA of the CDR3 is TGCGCCAGCAGCCAAGAAGCCCCCTACAATGAGCAGTTCTTC. Its protein is CASSQEAPYNEQFF.

For this clonotype: Sequence at one end of the junction differs from germline and may be a read error. The gene calls are TRBV5-3 and TRBJ2-7; D is uncertain. TRBV5-3 is identified as an open reading frame with a role that is uncertain. This CDR3 has 17 amino acids. This chain's CDR3 is CVRSAHAPAEISYEQYF. DNA of the CDR3: TGTGTCAGAAGCGCCCACGCACCGGCGGAAATCTCCTACGAGCAGTACTTC.

This clonotype was counted many times. This chain joins TRBV12-3 or TRBV12-4 and TRBJ1-2; 7 bases line up with TRBD1. The CDR3 consists of 13 residues. The V and J ends lost 10 bases and 7 bases, in that order; junction bases with no gene match: 12. CDR3 sequence (DNA): TGTGCCATTCTAACCGGGACAGAGGTTGGCTACACCTTC. It encodes CAILTGTEVGYTF.

As concerns this clonotype: A much larger clone differs from this one at a single base, so this may be a read error. This is likely a read error, given that the CDR3 carries no conserved phenylalanine or tryptophan at its end. J is TRBJ1-2 and V is TRBV6-1; the match to TRBD1 covers 8 bases. With 7 bases clipped from V and 4 bases from J, the junction kept 8 bases outside the gene matches. Germline CDR1 and CDR2: MNHNS and SASEGT. The CDR3 loop spans 14 amino acids. For the CDR3, the DNA is TGTGCCAGCAACCGACAGGGGCTGGGCTATGGCTACACCTCC. Translation gives CASNRQGLGYGYTS.

This clonotype is a singleton in its sample. One base away lies a much larger clone, so this may be a sequencing read error. The chain employs TRBV6-2 or TRBV6-3 and TRBJ1-1; maybe TRBD1 (6 bases). Germline-derived CDR1 and CDR2 are MNHEY and SVGEGT. The CDR3 has 15 amino acids. The CDR3 sequence is CASSFPLQGGTEALF. The CDR3 DNA sequence: TGTGCCAGCAGTTTCCCACTACAGGGAGGCACTGAAGCTCTCTTT.

In this sample, this clonotype turned up a few times. One junction end disagrees with the germline gene, perhaps due to a read error. This sequence joins TRBV14 and TRBJ2-7; TRBD1 or TRBD2 may be the D gene (6 bases each). This CDR3 has 14 amino acids. Germline V lookup: CDR1 SGHDN, CDR2 FVKESK. The CDR3 sequence is CASSQAGATYEQHF. Here the CDR3 DNA reads TGTGCCAGCAGCCAAGCGGGGGCAACCTACGAGCAGCACTTC.

On this clonotype: A much more abundant neighbour one base away suggests this may be a read error. The V call is TRBV12-3 or TRBV12-4, the J call TRBJ1-5; D call uncertain. This CDR3 comprises 14 residues. V shed 6 bases and J shed 1 base, with 10 bases lying between them. The CDR3 sequence is CASSTGRSNQPQHF. The CDR3, as DNA: TGTGCCAGCAGCACCGGGAGGAGCAATCAGCCCCAGCATTTT.